The TCR beta chain under discussion was sequenced for a study of T cell responses to AZD1222 COVID-19 vaccine. Broader study findings: Seropositive status at baseline applied to only six AZD1222 recipients.

Here immunoSEQ multiplex PCR was the method, and the copy in TCRdb shows in-frame clones only, minus some. The sample gives 55,000 to 80,000 clones, around 84% of which show up once; about 10% is in the top ten. Concerning this clone itself: Its target is not known.

The CDR3 length is 18 residues. CDR1 SGHDT and CDR2 YYEEEE come from the germline V gene. V shed 1 base and J 0 bases; nucleotides not matched to a gene: 10. The J gene is TRBJ2-3, the V gene TRBV5-6; 8 nucleotides match TRBD2. The TCR was taken from an adult in good health. The sample was peripheral blood, taken on day 0 of AZD1222 vaccination. Here the CDR3 reads CASSLLAGPTPSTDTQYF. CDR3 nucleotides: TGTGCCAGCAGCTTGCTAGCGGGCCCTACCCCTAGCACAGATACGCAGTATTTT.